This T cell receptor beta chain was identified in a study of T cells after yellow fever vaccination. Turning to the study itself: SMART-Seq v4 Ultra Low Input served to prepare low-cell-number fractions. Findings and limits, study-wide: At 95% to 96% for CD4 and 88% for CD8, most primary-vaccination clones showed up again after the booster. Shared CD4/CD8 clonotypes were a small share, likely from convergent recombination. The secondary T-cell response peaked on day 5, not day 15, but was weaker.

In TCRdb, the 5' RACE reads were re-called with MiXCR into one record per CDR3 protein. The table lists 200,000 to 300,000 distinct CDR3 sequences, more than 3.5% of them singletons. Remarks on this clonotype: Its specificity is not known.

The receptor was derived from a man aged 18 to 30 who received the YFV17D yellow fever vaccine. The source material was PBMCs, sampled 15 days after the yellow fever booster vaccination.

The CDR3 here is CASSYQGASITEAFF. The CDR3 DNA reads TGTGCCAGTTCCTATCAGGGGGCTTCGATCACTGAAGCTTTCTTT. J is TRBJ1-1 and V is TRBV18; the match to TRBD1 covers 8 bases. Unmatched junction bases numbered 13, after V lost 9 bases and J lost 4 bases. There are 15 residues in the CDR3. Per germline, CDR1 KGHSH and CDR2 LQKENI.